The 26 T cell receptor beta chains reported below all come from one sample, sequenced in a study of blood T cell repertoires in COVID-19 (dated by TCRdb to 2018 to 2020). The library was obtained by the immunoSEQ multiplex PCR assay. In its TCRdb copy, this immuneACCESS table keeps in-frame sequences only and misses some clones. Where compared with another copy, unresolved V genes explain less than half of these, and the others have no known cause. For this sample the table gives about 120,000 clones, of which 85% to 90% were detected only once. The ten largest clones take up 28% of the sample. Sequencing was carried out using peripheral blood. Receptors were obtained from an older man with active or convalescent COVID-19.

V usage is TRBV6-5 and J usage is TRBJ2-7; 8 bases are a match to TRBD1. Germline V gene data show CDR1 as MNHEY and CDR2 as SVGAGI. There are 13 residues in the CDR3. With V trimmed by 6 bases and J by 2 bases, 3 bases remained unmatched. The CDR3 here is CASRTTGAYEQYF. Written as DNA, the CDR3 is TGTGCCAGCAGGACGACAGGGGCCTACGAGCAGTACTTC.

V gene TRBV4-1 combines with J gene TRBJ2-7; maybe TRBD2 (5 bases). CDR1 is MGHRA, CDR2 YSYEKL, per germline. This CDR3 region has 13 residues. Trimming took off 0 bases at V and 3 bases at J, with 6 bases between the two ends. CDR3 amino acids: CASSQDGIYEQYF. For the CDR3, the DNA is TGCGCCAGCAGCCAAGACGGGATCTACGAGCAGTACTTC.

This chain links TRBV3-1 (or the pseudogene TRBV3-2) with TRBJ2-5; 7 bases fit TRBD2. CDR1 and CDR2 from the germline V gene are LGHDT and YNNKEL (reference sequence). With V trimmed by 3 bases and J by 2 bases, 6 bases remained unmatched. The CDR3 extends over 15 amino acids. The CDR3 protein is CASSHTLAGQETQYF. CDR3 nucleotide sequence: TGTGCCAGCAGCCATACCTTAGCGGGTCAAGAGACCCAGTACTTC.

The CDR3 spells CASSTRQGSSTDTQYF. In nucleotides, the CDR3 is TGTGCCAGCAGCACCAGACAGGGCTCATCCACAGATACGCAGTATTTT. The chain recombines TRBV9 with TRBJ2-3; TRBD1 matches at 7 bases. Germline assignment: CDR1 SGDLS and CDR2 YYNGEE. The junction had 10 bases not matched to a gene; V was cut back by 4 bases and J by 2 bases. CDR3 size: 16 residues.

This chain links TRBV28 with TRBJ1-2; TRBD1 agrees at 7 bases. Germline CDR1 is MDHEN and CDR2 is SYDVKM. V was pared by 6 bases and J by 1 base, with 5 bases of the junction left unmatched. CDR3 length equals 14 residues. CDR3 region: CASSIQGFNYGYTF. The DNA for the CDR3 is TGTGCCAGCAGCATACAGGGGTTTAACTATGGCTACACCTTC.

The CDR3 loop is CASSLALTYGNYGYTF. The CDR3, as DNA: TGTGCCAGCAGCTTAGCCCTGACATACGGCAACTATGGCTACACCTTC. The chain links TRBV11-2 to TRBJ1-2; D gene ambiguous. V lost 1 base, J lost 2 bases, and 14 bases lay in between. The CDR3 totals 16 residues. Germline V lookup: CDR1 SGHAT, CDR2 FQNNGV.

This clone was seen only once. The gene calls are TRBV28 and TRBJ2-7; TRBD2 matches at 7 bases. Losses at the gene ends were 3 bases for V and 5 bases for J; bases not matched to a gene: 10. The V gene's germline CDR1 is MDHEN and CDR2 SYDVKM. This CDR3 has 15 residues. CDR3 in amino acids: CASSLSGGLVNEQYF. CDR3 DNA: TGTGCCAGCAGTTTGTCGGGAGGATTAGTGAACGAGCAGTACTTC.

The chain has TRBV28 and TRBJ2-3, with 7 bases identical to TRBD1. The V gene's germline CDR1 is MDHEN and CDR2 SYDVKM. The CDR3 runs to 14 residues. V gave up 5 bases and J gave up 5 bases; unmatched junction bases: 7. CDR3 nucleotides: TGTGCCAGCAGTAAGCGACAGGGAAAAGATACGCAGTATTTT. It encodes CASSKRQGKDTQYF.

The rearrangement joins TRBV9 to TRBJ1-1, with D possibly TRBD1 on 5 matching bases. The V end was cut by 0 bases, the J end by 4 bases, with 10 bases between. Germline V CDR1 and CDR2: SGDLS, YYNGEE. The CDR3 extends over 14 amino acids. CDR3: CASSVDQRGTEAFF. DNA for the CDR3: TGTGCCAGCAGCGTAGATCAAAGGGGCACTGAAGCTTTCTTT.

Only one count was recorded for this clone. V gene TRBV19 combines with J gene TRBJ1-4; 7 bases agree with TRBD1. CDR1 is LNHDA and CDR2 is SQIVND in the germline V gene (reference sequence). Unmatched junction bases numbered 10, after V lost 6 bases and J lost 9 bases. This CDR3 region has 14 residues. The CDR3 region is CASSHRGDWKKLFF. CDR3 nucleotide sequence: TGTGCCAGTAGCCACAGGGGAGATTGGAAAAAACTGTTTTTT.

This rearrangement joins TRBV10-3 to TRBJ1-1; D not resolved. There are 12 residues in the CDR3. Germline V gene lookup returns CDR1 ENHRY and CDR2 SYGVKD. V dropped 5 bases and J dropped 3 bases, with 7 bases sitting between them. The CDR3 DNA reads TGTGCCATCAGTACAGCCGACACTGAAGCTTTCTTT. Its protein is CAISTADTEAFF.

V gene TRBV3-1 (or the pseudogene TRBV3-2) combines with J gene TRBJ2-2; no clear D gene. Trimming shortened V by 1 base and J by 4 bases, and 10 bases separated the two germline ends. The CDR3 loop spans 15 amino acids. The germline gives CDR1 LGHDT, CDR2 YNNKEL (reference sequence). The CDR3 sequence: CASSQVYSATGELFF. The CDR3 nucleotides read TGTGCCAGCAGCCAAGTGTACTCCGCCACCGGGGAGCTGTTTTTT.

The sample holds one count of this clone. The genes are TRBV5-8 and TRBJ1-5, with D unresolved. The V gene's germline CDR1 is SGHTS and CDR2 YDEGEE. The CDR3 is made up of 14 amino acids. With 6 bases removed from V and 5 bases from J, the gap between germline ends came to 15 bases. The DNA for the CDR3 is TGTGCCAGCAACCTAGCCCAGTGGGATCAGCCCCAGCATTTT. Translation gives CASNLAQWDQPQHF.

This chain uses TRBV15 with TRBJ2-7; TRBD1 is a possible D gene (6 bases). Germline V gene sequence: CDR1 LNHNV, CDR2 YYDKDF (reference sequence). CDR3 length: 16 amino acids. With 0 bases removed from V and 2 bases from J, the gap between germline ends came to 14 bases. CDR3 in DNA: TGTGCCACCAGCAGAGATTTGGCAGGGGCCCCCTACGAGCAGTACTTC. It translates to CATSRDLAGAPYEQYF. The entire variable domain, with the rest obtained from reference TRBV15 and TRBJ2-7, is as follows: DAMVIQNPRYQVTQFGKPVTLSCSQTLNHNVMYWYQQKSSQAPKLLFHYYDKDFNNEADTPDNFQSRRPNTSFCFLDIRSPGLGDTAMYLCATSRDLAGAPYEQYFGPGTRLTVT.

This chain links TRBV2 with TRBJ2-3; TRBD1 might be the D (5 bases). Germline V gene lookup returns CDR1 SNHLY and CDR2 FYNNEI. The V gene lost 1 base and the J gene lost 8 bases, with 13 bases spanning the gap. The CDR3 has 14 residues. CDR3 protein: CASSEGGRGATQYF. The DNA for the CDR3 is TGTGCCAGCAGTGAAGGGGGCCGTGGAGCTACGCAGTATTTT.

This clone was recorded only once. The chain couples TRBV7-2 to TRBJ1-4, with 8 bases lining up with TRBD1. In germline, CDR1 is SGHTA, CDR2 FQGNSA. The CDR3 length is 14 residues. Trimming at V came to 6 bases and at J to 8 bases, leaving 8 bases not matched to a gene. CDR3 sequence reads: CASSNGQGGEKLFF. DNA for the CDR3: TGTGCCAGCAGTAACGGACAGGGTGGGGAAAAACTGTTTTTT.

The table lists this clone with a count of one. This rearrangement joins TRBV28 to TRBJ1-3, with TRBD1 identical over 11 bases. Germline lookup yields CDR1 MDHEN and CDR2 SYDVKM. V gave up 6 bases and J gave up 2 bases; unmatched junction bases: 12. The CDR3 runs 18 residues. In nucleotides, the CDR3 is TGTGCCAGCAGATCCCCGGGACAGGGGGGACGCACTGGAAACACCATATATTTT. It codes for CASRSPGQGGRTGNTIYF.

The chain has TRBV3-1 (or the pseudogene TRBV3-2) and TRBJ2-3, with TRBD2 identical over 8 bases. The CDR3 consists of 15 residues. V shed 1 base and J 3 bases; nucleotides not matched to a gene: 3. Looked up from germline, CDR1 is LGHDT and CDR2 is YNNKEL (reference sequence). DNA of the CDR3: TGTGCCAGCAGCCAAGGAACTAGCGGTACAGATACGCAGTATTTT. Translating it yields CASSQGTSGTDTQYF.

V usage is TRBV15 and J usage is TRBJ1-2; 9 bases line up with TRBD1. Germline V CDR1 and CDR2: LNHNV, YYDKDF (reference sequence). This CDR3 has 16 residues. The V segment lost 5 bases and the J segment 1 base; nucleotides outside the gene matches: 8. DNA for the CDR3: TGTGCCACCAGCTCAGGACAGGGGTCCGGTAACTATGGCTACACCTTC. The encoded protein is CATSSGQGSGNYGYTF.

V is TRBV6-5 and J is TRBJ2-2, with a tentative D call TRBD2 (5 bases). This CDR3 spans 15 amino acids. CDR1 and CDR2 from the germline V gene are MNHEY and SVGAGI. The V and J ends lost 2 bases and 1 base respectively, with 8 bases between them. CDR3: CASSYELGNTGELFF. In DNA, the CDR3 is TGTGCCAGCAGTTACGAACTAGGGAACACCGGGGAGCTGTTTTTT.

The chain joins TRBV11-2 to TRBJ1-4; D is perhaps TRBD1 (6 bases). CDR1 is SGHAT, CDR2 FQNNGV, per germline. The length of the CDR3 is 13 residues. V lost 4 bases and J 7 bases, leaving 10 bases between the germline ends. Here the CDR3 DNA reads TGTGCCAGCAGCTCGGCAGGGGTTGAAAAACTGTTTTTT. Translation: CASSSAGVEKLFF.

This chain uses TRBV28 with TRBJ1-2; TRBD1 matches 9 bases. The CDR3 totals 14 residues. Germline loops: CDR1 MDHEN, CDR2 SYDVKM. The V segment lost 8 bases and the J segment 4 bases; nucleotides outside the gene matches: 8. The CDR3 DNA is TGTGCCAGCGTCATGGGACAGGGCGGCTATGGCTACACCTTC. Amino acid sequence: CASVMGQGGYGYTF.

The chain joins TRBV28 to TRBJ2-6, with TRBD1 matching 9 bases. The germline gives CDR1 MDHEN, CDR2 SYDVKM. There are 16 residues in the CDR3. V was clipped by 10 bases and J by 2 bases; unmatched bases: 9. The CDR3 DNA reads TGTGCCACCTGCCGGGACAGGGCCCCTGGGGCCAACGTCCTGACTTTC. This translates into CATCRDRAPGANVLTF.

This clone was detected only a few times. The chain joins TRBV9 to TRBJ2-6; D gene unclear. CDR3 size: 15 residues. V lost 3 bases and J lost 0, with 7 bases in between. Germline V gene sequence: CDR1 SGDLS, CDR2 YYNGEE. The DNA for the CDR3 is TGTGCCAGCAGCGCTGACATCTCTGGGGCCAACGTCCTGACTTTC. Encoded protein: CASSADISGANVLTF.

The chain has TRBV19 and TRBJ2-3; 7 positions agree with TRBD2. Germline CDR1 and CDR2: LNHDA and SQIVND (reference sequence). The V segment lost 7 bases and the J segment 4 bases; nucleotides outside the gene matches: 5. The length of the CDR3 is 13 residues. This CDR3 reads CASKRGSADTQYF. Written as DNA, the CDR3 is TGTGCCAGTAAACGCGGGAGTGCAGATACGCAGTATTTT.

This chain joins TRBV5-5 and TRBJ2-3; TRBD2 matches at 9 bases. This CDR3 is 16 amino acids long. The ends lost 1 base at V and 4 bases at J; junction bases unmatched: 7. Per germline, CDR1 SGHKS and CDR2 YYEKEE (reference sequence). The CDR3 nucleotides are TGTGCCAGCAGCTTGTTAGTTAGCGGGAGTGCAGATACGCAGTATTTT. Its translation is CASSLLVSGSADTQYF.